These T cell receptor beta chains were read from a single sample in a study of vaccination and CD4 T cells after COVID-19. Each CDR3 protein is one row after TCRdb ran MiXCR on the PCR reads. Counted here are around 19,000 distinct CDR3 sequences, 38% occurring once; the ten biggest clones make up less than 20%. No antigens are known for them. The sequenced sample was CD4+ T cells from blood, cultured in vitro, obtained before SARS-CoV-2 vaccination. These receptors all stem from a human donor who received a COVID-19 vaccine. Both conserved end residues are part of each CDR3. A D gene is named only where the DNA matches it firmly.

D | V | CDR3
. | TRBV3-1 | CASSQDRIARQETQYF
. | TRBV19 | CAGSMEWGADSNQPQHF
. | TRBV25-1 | CASSPGGYGELFF
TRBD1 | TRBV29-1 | CSVKQGADTNEKLFF
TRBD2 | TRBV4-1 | CASSQEGPGRGETQYF
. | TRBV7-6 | CASSLAGGNEQFF
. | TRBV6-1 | CASSLWESMNTEAFF
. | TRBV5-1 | CASSLVARTGELFF
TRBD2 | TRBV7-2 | CASSYKPGLAYEQYF
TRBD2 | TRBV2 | CASSGNPYLTSGRGDTQYF
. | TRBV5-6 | CASSFGDYNSPLHF
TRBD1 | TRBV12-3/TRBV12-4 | CASSLHTGGAEHRGAVF
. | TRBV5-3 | CARSLGSSPGPKMGNQPQHF
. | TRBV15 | CATSRVRPGETQYF
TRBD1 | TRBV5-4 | CASSSPIRGRDTEAFF
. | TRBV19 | CASSPNKDQPQHF
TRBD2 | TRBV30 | CAWRAGGKETQYF
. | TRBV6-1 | CASTRTRGEGEKLFF
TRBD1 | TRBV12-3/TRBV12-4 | CASSLAAWTGGSGELFF
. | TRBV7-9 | CASSLFRNQETQYF
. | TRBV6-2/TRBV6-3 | CASSYSNFREDGYTF
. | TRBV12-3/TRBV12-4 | CASSLSGETQYF
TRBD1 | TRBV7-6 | CASSQTDRVETQYF
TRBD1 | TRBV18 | CASSPRAGGQETQYF
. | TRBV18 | CASSPGGQETQYF
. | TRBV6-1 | CASSSSYQETQYF
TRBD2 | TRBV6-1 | CASSRLSGGGRETQYF
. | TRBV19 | CASKGGFEKLFF
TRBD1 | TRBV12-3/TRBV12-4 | CASSLNADRGEQPQHF
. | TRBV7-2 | CASSLVPRETQYF
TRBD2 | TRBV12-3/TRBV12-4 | CASSLGSGANTGELFF
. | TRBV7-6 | CASSLAPSELSEQFF
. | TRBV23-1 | CASSQYEGWYTEAFF
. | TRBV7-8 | CASSPQPQSKVLSTDTQYF
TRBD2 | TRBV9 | CASSPHDLGLAGGTGELFF
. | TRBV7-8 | CASSLGYQGPNEKLFF
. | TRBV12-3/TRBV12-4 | CASSLKRDRDGTEAFF
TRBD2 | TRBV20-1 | CSARARWTSGESYNEQFF
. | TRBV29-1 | CSVATGFSNQPQHF
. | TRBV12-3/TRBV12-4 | CASGFNQPQHF
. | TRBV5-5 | CASSTADSYIYEQYF
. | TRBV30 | CAWSPNRRSFELNTEAFF
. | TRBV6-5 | CASSFQGWNTEAFF
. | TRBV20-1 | CSARDRGYSNQPQHF